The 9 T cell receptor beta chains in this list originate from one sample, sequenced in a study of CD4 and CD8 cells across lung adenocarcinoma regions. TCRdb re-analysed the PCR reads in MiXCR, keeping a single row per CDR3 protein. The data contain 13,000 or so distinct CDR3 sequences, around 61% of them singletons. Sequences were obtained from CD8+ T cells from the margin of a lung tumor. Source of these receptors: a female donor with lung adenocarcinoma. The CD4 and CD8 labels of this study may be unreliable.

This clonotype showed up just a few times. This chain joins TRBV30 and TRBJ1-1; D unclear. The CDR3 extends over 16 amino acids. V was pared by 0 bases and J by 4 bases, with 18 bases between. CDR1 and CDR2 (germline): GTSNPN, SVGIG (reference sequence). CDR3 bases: TGTGCCTGGAGTGTAGGTGGGTACGGTTGGCTCACTGAAGCTTTCTTT. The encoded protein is CAWSVGGYGWLTEAFF.

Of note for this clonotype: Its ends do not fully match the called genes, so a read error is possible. The CDR3 here is CAGSEGGGQDTQYF. Here the CDR3 DNA reads TGTGCGGGGAGTGAAGGCGGGGGCCAAGATACGCAGTATTTC. The genes are TRBV6-1 and TRBJ2-5; D possibly corresponds to TRBD2 (7 bases). The CDR3 totals 14 residues. Germline CDR1 is MNHNS and CDR2 is SASEGT.

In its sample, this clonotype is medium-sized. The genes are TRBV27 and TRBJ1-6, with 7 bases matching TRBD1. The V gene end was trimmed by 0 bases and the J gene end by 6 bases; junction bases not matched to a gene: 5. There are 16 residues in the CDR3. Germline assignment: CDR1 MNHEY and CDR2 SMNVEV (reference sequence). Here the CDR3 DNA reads TGTGCCAGCAGTTTATCGAGGGGGCCGATTAATTCACCCCTCCACTTT. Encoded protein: CASSLSRGPINSPLHF.

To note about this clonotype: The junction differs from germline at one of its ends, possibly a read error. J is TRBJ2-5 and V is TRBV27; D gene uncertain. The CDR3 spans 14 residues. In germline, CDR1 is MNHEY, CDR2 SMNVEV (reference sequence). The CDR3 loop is CASSVGGDTETQYF. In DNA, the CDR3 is TGTGCCAGCAGTGTGGGCGGTGACACAGAGACGCAGTACTTC.

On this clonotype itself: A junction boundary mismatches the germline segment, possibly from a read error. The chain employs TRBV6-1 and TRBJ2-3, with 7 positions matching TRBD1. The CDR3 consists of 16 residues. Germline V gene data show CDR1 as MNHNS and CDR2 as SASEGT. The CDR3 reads CASSPRGLPAKDTQYF. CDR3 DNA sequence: TGTGCCAGCAGTCCTAGGGGGCTCCCAGCCAAAGATACGCAGTATTTC.

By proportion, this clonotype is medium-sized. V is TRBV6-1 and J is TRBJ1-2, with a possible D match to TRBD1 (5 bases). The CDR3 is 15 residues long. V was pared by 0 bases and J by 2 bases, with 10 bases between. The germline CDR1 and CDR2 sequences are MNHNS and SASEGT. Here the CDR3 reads CASSEAQGVNYGYTF. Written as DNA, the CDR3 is TGTGCCAGCAGTGAAGCGCAGGGAGTCAACTATGGCTACACCTTC.

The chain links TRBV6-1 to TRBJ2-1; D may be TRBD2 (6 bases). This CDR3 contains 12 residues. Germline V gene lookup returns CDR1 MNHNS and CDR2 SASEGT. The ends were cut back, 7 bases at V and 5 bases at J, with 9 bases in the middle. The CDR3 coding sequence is TGTGCCAGCACGACTAGAAACAATGAGCAGTTCTTC. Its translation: CASTTRNNEQFF.

CDR3 DNA sequence: TGCAGTGCTAGAGATCAAGGGCGCCCGGGAGAGACCCAGTACTTC. Protein: CSARDQGRPGETQYF. The V and J genes are TRBV20-1 and TRBJ2-5; D gene unclear. Trimming took off 0 bases at V and 4 bases at J, with 15 bases between the two ends. The CDR3 loop spans 15 amino acids. Germline V gives CDR1 DFQATT, CDR2 SNEGSKA (reference sequence).

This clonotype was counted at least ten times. For the CDR3, the DNA is TGTGCCAGCAGCTTGGGTGGGGAAACTGGGGCCAACGTCCTGACTTTC. This sequence encodes CASSLGGETGANVLTF. V usage is TRBV7-3 and J usage is TRBJ2-6; D is uncertain. The CDR3 is made up of 16 amino acids. V lost 3 bases and J lost 2, with 11 bases in between. The germline V gene encodes CDR1 SGHTA and CDR2 FQGTGA.